This T cell receptor (beta chain) was identified in a study of T cells in Graves' hyperthyroidism and ophthalmopathy. TCR beta CDR3 regions were amplified from RNA. With the HTBI primer set, the TCR CDR3 went through a first round of RT-PCR. Each CDR3 protein gets one entry after TCRdb re-called the multiplex PCR reads with MiXCR. Of 700,000 or so distinct CDR3 sequences listed, less than 20% were seen once; the top ten hold under 8.5%. This CDR3 has 15 residues. The germline V and J ends were trimmed by 1 base and 6 bases, with 13 bases remaining between them. Germline lookup yields CDR1 SGHNT and CDR2 YYREEE (reference sequence).

The sequence came from a man younger than 35 with Graves' hyperthyroidism. Sequencing was done on a sample of blood. The V gene is TRBV5-4, the J gene TRBJ2-2; a possible D gene is TRBD2 (6 bases). The CDR3 DNA reads as TGTGCCAGCAGCTTGACCTCGGCTAGCGCCGGGGAGCTGTTTTTT. Amino acid sequence: CASSLTSASAGELFF.